This record looks at one TCR beta chain sequence and its context. Germline V gene sequence: CDR1 LNHDA, CDR2 SQIVND (reference sequence). This CDR3 is built from 12 residues. V was pared by 11 bases and J by 10 bases, with 20 bases between. The protocol was immunoSEQ multiplex PCR, while the TCRdb copy is restricted to in-frame clones and leaves out a portion. The data show 100,000 or so clones, with roughly 87% seen just once and around 3.1% held by the top ten. This sample stems from a study of T cell responses to AZD1222 COVID-19 vaccine. The receptor comes from an adult in good health. V and J are TRBV19 and TRBJ1-2, with a tentative D call TRBD1 (6 bases). Sequenced material: peripheral blood, taken on day 0 of AZD1222 vaccination. For the CDR3, the DNA is TGTGCCGTGAGGGGGGCAGGTCCGTCCTACACCTTC. Translated: CAVRGAGPSYTF. Drawing the rest from reference TRBV19 and TRBJ1-2, the complete variable domain is DGGITQSPKYLFRKEGQNVTLSCEQNLNHDAMYWYRQDPGQGLRLIYYSQIVNDFQKGDIAEGYSVSREKKESFPLTVTSAQKNPTAFYLCAVRGAGPSYTFGSGTRLTVV.